This TCR beta chain was observed in a study of blood T cells in healthy people across ages. With a J-beta primer mix and a sample-barcoded 5' primer, a second PCR ran about 6 to 11 cycles. TCRdb called the 5' RACE reads again in MiXCR, with one record for every CDR3 protein. This table has roughly 700,000 distinct CDR3 sequences, 49% appearing once. V lost 2 bases and J 8 bases, leaving 24 bases between the germline ends. Germline V gene lookup returns CDR1 SQVTM and CDR2 ANQGSEA. The CDR3 is made up of 16 amino acids. Notes on this clonotype: This may be a read error, as it is one base from a much larger clone.

Isolating PBMCs gave at least 6.5 million of these cells per sample. This TCR came from a woman aged 60-75 years in good health. The chain carries TRBV29-1 and TRBJ1-2; possible D gene TRBD1, 5 bases. The sequencing sample was made of blood. The CDR3, as DNA: TGCAGCGTTGAATTCTTTGGCAGGGATGGTTCTCGGGGCTACACCTTC. Its protein product is CSVEFFGRDGSRGYTF.